Presented here are 31 T cell receptor beta chains from one specimen sequenced in a study of blood T cell repertoires in COVID-19. TCRdb's copy holds only in-frame clones and misses some; the assay was immunoSEQ multiplex PCR. This table holds 250,000 to 300,000 clones, roughly 91% found once. Sequences were obtained from PBMCs or T cells enriched from blood (not recorded which). Receptor source: a woman in her sixties or seventies in a cohort exposed to, infected with or recovered from COVID-19 (not recorded which).

The genes are TRBV27 and TRBJ1-2, with a possible D match to TRBD1 (6 bases). V was pared by 7 bases and J by 2 bases, with 17 bases between. Germline V lookup: CDR1 MNHEY, CDR2 SMNVEV (reference sequence). The CDR3 spans 15 residues. The CDR3 here is CASTRRGGGNYGYTF. The CDR3 coding sequence is TGTGCCAGCACACGTAGAGGGGGAGGGAACTATGGCTACACCTTC.

The chain is built from TRBV13 and TRBJ2-2; a weak D match, TRBD2 (5 bases). Germline V gives CDR1 PRHDT, CDR2 FYEKMQ (reference sequence). Trimming pared 5 bases from V and 7 bases from J, leaving 17 bases between. The CDR3 length is 15 residues. CDR3 sequence (DNA): TGTGCCAGCAGCGTACCCACTAGAAGGGACGGGGAGCTGTTTTTT. It encodes CASSVPTRRDGELFF. Filled out from reference TRBV13 and TRBJ2-2, the complete variable domain reads AAGVIQSPRHLIKEKRETATLKCYPIPRHDTVYWYQQGPGQDPQFLISFYEKMQSDKGSIPDRFSAQQFSDYHSELNMSSLELGDSALYFCASSVPTRRDGELFFGEGSRLTVL.

CDR3 sequence (DNA): TGTGCCAGCAGGACCCAGGGCTACGAGCAGTACTTC. Its translation is CASRTQGYEQYF. This chain uses TRBV6-6 with TRBJ2-7; D is possibly TRBD1 (5 bases). Trimming removed 6 bases at V and 3 bases at J, with 9 bases between. CDR3 length equals 12 residues. Germline values: CDR1 MNHNY, CDR2 SVGAGI (reference sequence).

This clone was seen a handful of times. V and J are TRBV25-1 and TRBJ2-5; the D is unclear. Deletions cut 5 bases from V and 5 bases from J, with 12 bases between. The CDR3 has 13 residues. Germline assignment: CDR1 MGHDK and CDR2 SYGVNS. Written as DNA, the CDR3 is TGTGCCAGCAGTCACTTAAGGCGGGAGACCCAGTACTTC. This encodes CASSHLRRETQYF.

This clone came up a few times. V and J are TRBV24-1 and TRBJ2-3; the match to TRBD2 covers 10 bases. The ends lost 4 bases at V and 7 bases at J; junction bases unmatched: 7. Germline V gene lookup returns CDR1 KGHDR and CDR2 SFDVKD. There are 15 residues in the CDR3. CDR3 coding DNA: TGTGCCACCAGTGACCCTAGCGGGAGTAGACATACGCAGTATTTT. Protein product: CATSDPSGSRHTQYF.

The chain combines TRBV15 with TRBJ2-3, with 13 bases fitting TRBD2. Germline trimming cut 0 bases from V and 5 bases from J; bases unmatched to any gene: 5. The CDR3 has 17 amino acids. Looked up from germline, CDR1 is LNHNV and CDR2 is YYDKDF (reference sequence). This CDR3 reads CATSRDSTSGRRDTQYF. The DNA for the CDR3 is TGTGCCACCAGCAGAGATTCGACTAGCGGGAGGAGAGATACGCAGTATTTT.

This clone was recorded a few times. The chain employs TRBV24-1 and TRBJ1-1; D possibly corresponds to TRBD1 (5 bases). The CDR3 has 13 residues. V shed 5 bases and J shed 5 bases, with 11 bases lying between them. Germline V lookup: CDR1 KGHDR, CDR2 SFDVKD. The CDR3 sequence: CATSVRGGTEAFF. CDR3 bases: TGTGCCACCAGTGTGAGGGGAGGAACTGAAGCTTTCTTT.

The J gene is TRBJ2-7, the V gene TRBV28, with 9 bases that match TRBD2. The CDR3 is 18 residues long. With V trimmed by 3 bases and J by 4 bases, 16 bases remained unmatched. The germline CDR1 and CDR2 sequences are MDHEN and SYDVKM. CDR3 bases: TGTGCCAGCAGTTTCCCCCCGGTACCGCGGAGCGGGAGGTACGAGCAGTACTTC. It specifies CASSFPPVPRSGRYEQYF.

The chain employs TRBV7-3 and TRBJ2-2; 13 bases fit TRBD2. This CDR3 region has 17 residues. The J segment lost 1 base and the V segment lost 5 bases, leaving 4 bases of the junction unmatched. Per germline, CDR1 SGHTA and CDR2 FQGTGA. This CDR3 reads CASSVTSGRMNTGELFF. The DNA of the CDR3 is TGTGCCAGCAGCGTGACTAGCGGGAGGATGAACACCGGGGAGCTGTTTTTT.

This clone was recorded only once. V gene TRBV7-2 combines with J gene TRBJ2-5; D is possibly TRBD2 (6 bases). CDR3 length: 15 residues. V was trimmed by 1 base and J by 5 bases, leaving 14 bases between them. The V gene's germline CDR1 is SGHTA and CDR2 FQGNSA. Here the CDR3 reads CASSLGQLSGETQYF. The CDR3 region has the DNA TGTGCCAGCAGCTTAGGACAGCTAAGCGGGGAGACCCAGTACTTC.

A word on this clone: The same CDR3 arises from other DNA sequences in this sample as well. The chain is built from TRBV11-2 and TRBJ1-1, with no clear D. The CDR3 consists of 14 residues. The V gene lost 1 base and the J gene lost 1 base, with 7 bases spanning the gap. Germline V CDR1 and CDR2: SGHAT, FQNNGV. CDR3 in DNA: TGTGCCAGCAGCTTAGGTGCGAGGAACACTGAAGCTTTCTTT. This sequence encodes CASSLGARNTEAFF.

The gene calls are TRBV28 and TRBJ2-5; 7 bases are a match to TRBD2. This CDR3 has 17 residues. Trimming at V came to 6 bases and at J to 2 bases, leaving 15 bases not matched to a gene. Germline assignment: CDR1 MDHEN and CDR2 SYDVKM. The chain's CDR3 is CASRPPFSGWLQETQYF. The CDR3 nucleotides read TGTGCCAGCAGACCCCCCTTTAGCGGGTGGCTACAAGAGACCCAGTACTTC.

This clone was counted ten times or more. This sample also contains other DNA sequences that code for the same CDR3. The V call is TRBV19, the J call TRBJ1-5; 8 nucleotides match TRBD1. Germline CDR1 is LNHDA and CDR2 is SQIVND (reference sequence). V shed 5 bases and J 5 bases; nucleotides not matched to a gene: 2. The CDR3 covers 13 residues. As DNA, the CDR3 is TGTGCCAGTAGTGTGGACAGGGATCAGCCCCAGCATTTT. Amino acids: CASSVDRDQPQHF.

V gene TRBV27 combines with J gene TRBJ2-1; 16 bases agree with TRBD2. The CDR3 runs to 20 residues. Germline CDR1 is MNHEY and CDR2 is SMNVEV (reference sequence). The V gene end was trimmed by 3 bases and the J gene end by 0 bases; junction bases not matched to a gene: 8. The CDR3 bases are TGTGCCAGCAGTTTCCTCCCGGGACTAGCGGGAGGGCCCTCCTACAATGAGCAGTTCTTC. As protein: CASSFLPGLAGGPSYNEQFF.

The V gene is TRBV19, the J gene TRBJ2-7; 8 nucleotides line up with TRBD1. Trimming at V came to 3 bases and at J to 2 bases, leaving 3 bases not matched to a gene. Germline V gene data show CDR1 as LNHDA and CDR2 as SQIVND (reference sequence). This CDR3 contains 14 residues. In DNA form, the CDR3 reads TGTGCCAGTAGTATCACAGGGGGACCCTACGAGCAGTACTTC. This sequence encodes CASSITGGPYEQYF.

The chain joins TRBV6-4 to TRBJ1-5; TRBD1 matches at 9 bases. The V gene's germline CDR1 is MRHNA and CDR2 SNTAGT. There are 15 residues in the CDR3. Trimming cost V 6 bases and J 7 bases; bases outside gene matches: 10. The CDR3 nucleotides are TGTGCCAGCAGCGCCGGGACAGGGAAGGGACAGCCCCAGCATTTT. It codes for CASSAGTGKGQPQHF.

The CDR3: CASSREAGGGYEQYF. DNA for the CDR3: TGTGCCAGCAGCCGGGAGGCTGGGGGGGGATACGAGCAGTACTTC. This chain uses TRBV3-1 (or the pseudogene TRBV3-2) with TRBJ2-7; 7 bases line up with TRBD2. The CDR3 extends over 15 amino acids. Germline loops: CDR1 LGHDT, CDR2 YNNKEL (reference sequence). Trimming took 4 bases from V and 4 from J; bases not matched to a gene: 10.

Remarks on this clone: One end of the junction does not line up with germline, which may come from a read error. The chain links TRBV19 to TRBJ1-5; 8 bases match TRBD1. CDR1 LNHDA and CDR2 SQIVND come from the germline V gene (reference sequence). CDR3 length: 14 residues. The CDR3 nucleotides read TGTGCCAGTAGCACTTTGGCCGGGACAGGTAATTTGGATTTT. Translation: CASSTLAGTGNLDF.

The chain recombines TRBV21-1 with TRBJ1-3; no DNA check was done on the table's D call, TRBD1. TRBV21-1 is an annotated pseudogene. The CDR3 has 17 amino acids. In nucleotides, the CDR3 is TGTGCCAGCAGCAAAGTGGACAGGGAACGGGGTGGAAACACCATATATTTT. Translated: CASSKVDRERGGNTIYF.

The chain carries TRBV7-2 and TRBJ1-2; 12 bases are a match to TRBD1. Germline CDR1 reads SGHTA; CDR2 reads FQGNSA. With V trimmed by 5 bases and J by 8 bases, 15 bases remained unmatched. This CDR3 is 17 amino acids long. CDR3 in amino acids: CASSPDRDRGRREGYTF. CDR3 DNA: TGTGCCAGCAGCCCGGACCGGGACAGGGGGCGCCGCGAGGGCTACACCTTC.

V usage is TRBV6-5 and J usage is TRBJ2-7; tentative D call: TRBD2 (6 bases). Looked up from germline, CDR1 is MNHEY and CDR2 is SVGAGI. The CDR3 consists of 15 residues. V lost 8 bases and J lost 3, with 20 bases in between. CDR3 DNA: TGTGCCAGCTGGGCGGGACCCGTCGACGTCTACGAGCAGTACTTC. Translation gives CASWAGPVDVYEQYF.

This clone was seen a handful of times. The J gene is TRBJ2-3, the V gene TRBV4-2; 7 nucleotides line up with TRBD2. V was clipped by 1 base and J by 6 bases; unmatched bases: 10. This CDR3 is built from 16 residues. The germline CDR1 and CDR2 sequences are LGHNA and YNFKEQ. The CDR3 sequence is CASSQAWRELEDTQYF. CDR3 nucleotide sequence: TGTGCCAGCAGCCAAGCCTGGCGGGAGCTGGAGGATACGCAGTATTTT.

The chain recombines TRBV5-4 with TRBJ2-7, with TRBD2 matching over 11 bases. V shed 0 bases, J shed 7 bases, and the junction held 12 bases outside the gene matches. CDR1 SGHNT and CDR2 YYREEE come from the germline V gene (reference sequence). The CDR3 runs to 17 residues. The CDR3 nucleotides read TGTGCCAGCAGCTTGGCTAGCGGGGGGCTCGGGGTGAGGGAGCAGTACTTC. Translated: CASSLASGGLGVREQYF. Filled out from reference TRBV5-4 and TRBJ2-7, the complete variable domain reads ETGVTQSPTHLIKTRGQQVTLRCSSQSGHNTVSWYQQALGQGPQFIFQYYREEENGRGNFPPRFSGLQFPNYSSELNVNALELDDSALYLCASSLASGGLGVREQYFGPGTRLTVT.

The J gene is TRBJ1-4, the V gene TRBV3-1 (or the pseudogene TRBV3-2); a possible D gene is TRBD1 (6 bases). With 5 bases removed from V and 5 bases from J, the gap between germline ends came to 15 bases. Germline assignment: CDR1 LGHDT and CDR2 YNNKEL (reference sequence). The CDR3 is 15 residues long. CDR3 loop: CASSLGGARNEKLFF. CDR3 nucleotides: TGTGCCAGCAGCTTAGGGGGGGCGCGAAATGAAAAACTGTTTTTT.

V usage is TRBV7-9 and J usage is TRBJ2-3, with 12 nucleotides matching TRBD2. Trimming at V came to 1 base and at J to 4 bases, leaving 3 bases not matched to a gene. CDR3 length: 16 amino acids. Germline V lookup: CDR1 SEHNR, CDR2 FQNEAQ (reference sequence). The CDR3 DNA sequence: TGTGCCAGCAGCTTAGTCCTAGCGGGAGGGGCAGATACGCAGTATTTT. This codes for CASSLVLAGGADTQYF. The variable domain in full, with the rest retrieved from reference TRBV7-9 and TRBJ2-3, is DTGVSQNPRHKITKRGQNVTFRCDPISEHNRLYWYRQTLGQGPEFLTYFQNEAQLEKSRLLSDRFSAERPKGSFSTLEIQRTEQGDSAMYLCASSLVLAGGADTQYFGPGTRLTVL.

The sample holds one count of this clone. V and J are TRBV6-4 and TRBJ2-2; tentative D call: TRBD2 (5 bases). The CDR3 covers 15 residues. CDR1 and CDR2 (germline): MRHNA, SNTAGT. V was trimmed by 6 bases and J by 5 bases, leaving 16 bases between them. CDR3 nucleotides: TGTGCCAGCAGCTTGGGAGCCCCTGCGACCGGGGAGCTGTTTTTT. It specifies CASSLGAPATGELFF.

Here the CDR3 reads CASSGGRVGGSYEQYF. In DNA form, the CDR3 reads TGTGCCAGCTCCGGAGGCAGGGTCGGGGGCTCCTACGAGCAGTACTTC. The chain is built from TRBV18 and TRBJ2-7, with a weak D call TRBD2 (6 bases). CDR1 is KGHSH and CDR2 is LQKENI in the germline V gene. Trimming left V 6 bases short and J 0 bases short, with 18 bases between. The CDR3 sequence is 16 residues long.

This rearrangement joins TRBV10-1 to TRBJ2-2, with D hard to call. The germline CDR1 and CDR2 sequences are WNHNN and SYGVQD (reference sequence). The CDR3 is 13 amino acids. V gave up 6 bases and J gave up 1 base, with 6 bases separating them. The CDR3 nucleotides read TGCGCCAGCAGAAGACAGAACACCGGGGAGCTGTTTTTT. This encodes CASRRQNTGELFF.

The chain is built from TRBV27 and TRBJ1-2, with 10 nucleotides matching TRBD1. The germline CDR1 and CDR2 sequences are MNHEY and SMNVEV (reference sequence). CDR3 size: 16 residues. With 6 bases clipped from V and 8 bases from J, the junction kept 15 bases outside the gene matches. The chain's CDR3 is CASSQTGTGVYLGYTF. DNA of the CDR3: TGTGCCAGCAGCCAAACTGGGACAGGGGTTTATTTAGGCTACACCTTC.

Remarks on this clone: In the same sample, other DNA sequences code for this CDR3. The chain has TRBV4-2 and TRBJ2-7; maybe TRBD2 (5 bases). The V and J ends lost 0 bases and 3 bases respectively, with 9 bases between them. This CDR3 is built from 14 residues. CDR1 and CDR2 (germline): LGHNA, YNFKEQ. The CDR3 region is CASSQDRGSYEQYF. In DNA form, the CDR3 reads TGTGCCAGCAGCCAAGATCGGGGTAGCTACGAGCAGTACTTC.

The CDR3 coding sequence is TGTGCCACCAGTGACCAGGGGGCCCTAAATTCACCCCTCCACTTT. The encoded protein is CATSDQGALNSPLHF. The genes are TRBV24-1 and TRBJ1-6; TRBD1 matches 8 bases. Losses at the gene ends were 4 bases for V and 7 bases for J; bases not matched to a gene: 5. Germline V gene sequence: CDR1 KGHDR, CDR2 SFDVKD. This CDR3 spans 15 amino acids.